This T cell receptor (beta chain) was sequenced during a study of monozygotic twins with inflammatory bowel disease. Findings and caveats of the study: It was in IBD patients that TCRbeta diversity (inverse Simpson) was lower than in healthy co-twins. Patients received differing immunosuppressive treatments, which may have added variability to their repertoires.

The CDR3 loop spans 14 amino acids. Germline V gene sequence: CDR1 MDHEN, CDR2 SYDVKM. A roughly 2.5 ml blood sample was drawn per donor. About this clonotype: Its antigen is undetermined.

TCRdb processed the 5' RACE reads again and assigns one entry to each CDR3 protein, with no DNA. In all, the sample yields some 400,000 distinct CDR3 sequences. The receptor was derived from a human donor with ulcerative colitis or Crohn's disease, or a healthy co-twin of an affected twin (not recorded which). V usage is TRBV28 and J usage is TRBJ2-1. The source material was blood. CDR3 in amino acids: CASSGLAFDNEQFF.